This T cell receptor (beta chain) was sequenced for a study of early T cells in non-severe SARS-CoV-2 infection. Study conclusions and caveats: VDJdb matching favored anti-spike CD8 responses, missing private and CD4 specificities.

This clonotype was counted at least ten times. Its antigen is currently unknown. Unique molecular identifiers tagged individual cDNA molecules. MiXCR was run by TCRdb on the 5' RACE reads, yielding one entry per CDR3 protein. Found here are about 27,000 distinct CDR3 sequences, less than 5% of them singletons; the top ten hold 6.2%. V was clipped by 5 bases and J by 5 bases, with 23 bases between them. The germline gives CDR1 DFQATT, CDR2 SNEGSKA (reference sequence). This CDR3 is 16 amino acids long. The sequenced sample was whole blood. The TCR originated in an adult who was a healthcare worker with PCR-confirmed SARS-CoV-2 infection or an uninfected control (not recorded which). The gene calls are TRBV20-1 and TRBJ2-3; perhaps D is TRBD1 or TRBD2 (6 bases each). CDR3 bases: TGCAGTGCTGACTCGGTGGCCGGGGGCCTTCAAGATACGCAGTATTTT. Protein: CSADSVAGGLQDTQYF.